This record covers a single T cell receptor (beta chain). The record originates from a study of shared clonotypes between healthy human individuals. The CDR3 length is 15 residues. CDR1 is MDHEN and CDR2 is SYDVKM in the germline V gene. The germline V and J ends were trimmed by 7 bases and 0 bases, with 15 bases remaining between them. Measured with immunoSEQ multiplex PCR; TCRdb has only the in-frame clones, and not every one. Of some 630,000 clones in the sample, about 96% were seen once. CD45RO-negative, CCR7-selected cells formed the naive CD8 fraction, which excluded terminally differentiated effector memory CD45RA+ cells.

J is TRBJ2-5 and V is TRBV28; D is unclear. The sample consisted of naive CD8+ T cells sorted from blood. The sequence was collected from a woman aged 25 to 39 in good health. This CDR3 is CASTLRAWDQETQYF. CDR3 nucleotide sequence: TGTGCCAGCACCCTTCGGGCCTGGGACCAAGAGACCCAGTACTTC.